The 25 T cell receptor beta chains in this list originate from one sample, sequenced in a study of cytomegalovirus exposure and HLA in healthy donors. With 60 Vbeta and 13 Jbeta primers, the PCR was carried out. Assay used: immunoSEQ multiplex PCR; TCRdb lists only in-frame clones, some missing. The sample includes 65,000 to 70,000 clones, 80% to 90% of them seen just once. Sequenced sample: PBMCs. These receptors were collected from a woman aged 25 to 39 in good health and CMV-seropositive.

The chain is built from TRBV28 and TRBJ1-5; no reliable D call. Germline lookup yields CDR1 MDHEN and CDR2 SYDVKM. The CDR3 sequence is 15 residues long. V was clipped by 5 bases and J by 0 bases, with 11 bases between them. CDR3 in DNA: TGTGCCAGCAGTAGCCCAGGTTTTAGCAATCAGCCCCAGCATTTT. It specifies CASSSPGFSNQPQHF.

The rearrangement links TRBV11-2 to TRBJ2-2, with a weak D call TRBD1 (6 bases). Looked up from germline, CDR1 is SGHAT and CDR2 is FQNNGV. V was pared by 5 bases and J by 0 bases, with 13 bases between. CDR3 length equals 16 residues. CDR3 amino acids: CASSLGRGSNTGELFF. DNA of the CDR3: TGTGCCAGCAGCCTTGGCAGGGGATCGAACACCGGGGAGCTGTTTTTT. The full variable domain, in which reference TRBV11-2 and TRBJ2-2 provide the parts outside the CDR3, is EAGVAQSPRYKIIEKRQSVAFWCNPISGHATLYWYQQILGQGPKLLIQFQNNGVVDDSQLPKDRFSAERLKGVDSTLKIQPAKLEDSAVYLCASSLGRGSNTGELFFGEGSRLTVL.

The chain has TRBV10-2 and TRBJ2-5; 7 bases match TRBD2. The CDR3 runs 14 residues. With 7 bases clipped from V and 1 base from J, the junction kept 6 bases outside the gene matches. CDR1 is WSHSY and CDR2 is SAAADI in the germline V gene. DNA of the CDR3: TGCGCCAGCATCGAATCTAGCGGCCAAGAGACCCAGTACTTC. The encoded protein is CASIESSGQETQYF.

The V call is TRBV11-2, the J call TRBJ2-7, with 11 bases aligning to TRBD2. The CDR3 runs to 15 residues. J lost 4 bases, V lost 6 bases, and 8 bases had no gene match. The germline V gene has CDR1 SGHAT and CDR2 FQNNGV. As DNA, the CDR3 is TGTGCCAGCAGTCCAACTAGCGGGAGTGTGTACGAGCAGTACTTC. Amino acids: CASSPTSGSVYEQYF.

In this sample, this clone turned up once. This chain uses TRBV18 with TRBJ1-1; the D gene is possibly TRBD1 (6 bases). V lost 5 bases and J lost 6, with 10 bases in between. CDR1 and CDR2 from the germline V gene are KGHSH and LQKENI. The CDR3 sequence is 12 residues long. The CDR3 DNA reads TGTGCCAGCTCAGGGGGGGGCTCTGAAGCTTTCTTT. It yields the protein CASSGGGSEAFF.

The gene calls are TRBV6-5 and TRBJ1-1; D ambiguous. The V gene lost 8 bases and the J gene lost 4 bases, with 11 bases spanning the gap. This CDR3 comprises 12 residues. Germline CDR1 and CDR2: MNHEY and SVGAGI. The CDR3 here is CASRGWGTEAFF. The CDR3 nucleotides are TGTGCCAGCCGGGGTTGGGGCACTGAAGCTTTCTTT.

The CDR3 here is CASSILGEGEQFF. As DNA, the CDR3 is TGTGCCAGTAGTATATTAGGCGAGGGTGAGCAGTTCTTC. The chain links TRBV19 to TRBJ2-1, with a tentative D call TRBD2 (5 bases). This CDR3 has 13 residues. Germline values: CDR1 LNHDA, CDR2 SQIVND (reference sequence). Trimming removed 2 bases from V and 9 bases from J, with 11 bases in between.

The chain joins TRBV7-2 to TRBJ2-7; 10 bases match TRBD2. V gave up 5 bases and J gave up 5 bases; unmatched junction bases: 18. This CDR3 has 18 amino acids. Germline V gene lookup returns CDR1 SGHTA and CDR2 FQGNSA. The chain's CDR3 is CASSLRTSGTAGGHEQYF. The CDR3 DNA reads TGTGCCAGCAGCCTAAGGACTAGCGGAACGGCCGGGGGCCACGAGCAGTACTTC.

The J gene is TRBJ2-7, the V gene TRBV9, with 8 positions matching TRBD2. The germline V gene encodes CDR1 SGDLS and CDR2 YYNGEE. V was clipped by 1 base and J by 1 base; unmatched bases: 7. This CDR3 is built from 16 residues. The CDR3 nucleotides read TGTGCCAGCAGCGTACAAGCGGGAGTCGTATCCTACGAGCAGTACTTC. Amino acids: CASSVQAGVVSYEQYF.

The chain couples TRBV9 to TRBJ2-5; 7 bases are shared with TRBD2. After removal of 6 bases from V and 2 bases from J, the junction contained 10 bases not matched to a gene. From germline, CDR1 is SGDLS and CDR2 YYNGEE. The CDR3 is 15 amino acids. As DNA, the CDR3 is TGTGCCAGCACGCGTTACGGGGGGAATCAAGAGACCCAGTACTTC. Translation gives CASTRYGGNQETQYF.

The genes are TRBV5-6 and TRBJ2-3; tentatively, D is TRBD2 (5 bases). This CDR3 contains 15 residues. V was cut by 0 bases and J by 2 bases, with 10 bases left in between. The V gene's germline CDR1 is SGHDT and CDR2 YYEEEE. The chain's CDR3 is CASSLGTDNTDTQYF. The CDR3 region has the DNA TGTGCCAGCAGCTTGGGGACTGATAACACAGATACGCAGTATTTT.

The rearrangement uses TRBV7-7 and TRBJ2-5; 10 nucleotides align to TRBD1. The J segment lost 0 bases and the V segment lost 5 bases, leaving 6 bases of the junction unmatched. Germline CDR1 is SSHAT and CDR2 is FNYEAQ (reference sequence). This CDR3 comprises 16 residues. The CDR3 loop reads CASSMTGGRYQETQYF. The CDR3 region has the DNA TGTGCCAGCAGCATGACAGGGGGCCGGTACCAAGAGACCCAGTACTTC.

The chain has TRBV7-9 and TRBJ2-1; 7 nucleotides align to TRBD2. Trimming removed 3 bases from V and 2 bases from J; junction bases left unmatched: 7. This CDR3 contains 16 residues. Germline assignment: CDR1 SEHNR and CDR2 FQNEAQ (reference sequence). The CDR3 bases are TGTGCCAGCAGCTTTAGTGGGAGGGCCACCTACAATGAGCAGTTCTTC. It specifies CASSFSGRATYNEQFF.

About this clone: Distinct nucleotide sequences in the sample also encode this CDR3. V usage is TRBV9 and J usage is TRBJ2-3; 7 bases agree with TRBD2. Trimming removed 3 bases from V and 1 base from J; junction bases left unmatched: 14. The CDR3 totals 18 residues. CDR1 and CDR2 from the germline V gene are SGDLS and YYNGEE. The DNA of the CDR3 is TGTGCCAGCAGCGGTGTGGTGCGGGAGAACGCCGGCACAGATACGCAGTATTTT. It encodes CASSGVVRENAGTDTQYF.

A single count supports this clone. The rearrangement links TRBV7-6 to TRBJ2-5; TRBD2 might be the D (5 bases). Looked up from germline, CDR1 is SGHVS and CDR2 is FNYEAQ. The CDR3 covers 14 residues. V lost 2 bases, J lost 4 bases, and 11 bases lay in between. CDR3 nucleotide sequence: TGTGCCAGCAGCTTACTCCTGGACTTAGAGACCCAGTACTTC. Translation: CASSLLLDLETQYF.

V and J are TRBV6-1 and TRBJ1-5, with D maybe TRBD1 (5 bases). In germline, CDR1 is MNHNS, CDR2 SASEGT. V was cut by 1 base and J by 0 bases, with 13 bases left in between. The CDR3 consists of 17 residues. Written as DNA, the CDR3 is TGTGCCAGCAGTGAAGAGTGGTCGGGGGTTAGCAATCAGCCCCAGCATTTT. Its translation: CASSEEWSGVSNQPQHF.

The chain recombines TRBV10-2 with TRBJ1-4; D remains ambiguous. The V gene's germline CDR1 is WSHSY and CDR2 SAAADI. The ends were cut back, 4 bases at V and 5 bases at J, with 11 bases in the middle. This CDR3 comprises 14 residues. As DNA, the CDR3 is TGCGCCAGCAGTGCCCGGGAATTAAATGAAAAACTGTTTTTT. Residues: CASSARELNEKLFF.

V and J are TRBV5-1 and TRBJ1-1; possibly TRBD1 for D (6 bases). With 3 bases removed from V and 1 base from J, the gap between germline ends came to 10 bases. This CDR3 is built from 14 residues. Germline CDR1 and CDR2: SGHRS and YFSETQ. CDR3 sequence reads: CASSWADRNTEAFF. The CDR3 nucleotides read TGCGCCAGCAGCTGGGCGGACAGGAACACTGAAGCTTTCTTT.

The genes are TRBV14 and TRBJ2-1; D might be TRBD1 (6 bases). V dropped 4 bases and J dropped 4 bases, with 17 bases sitting between them. The germline CDR1 and CDR2 sequences are SGHDN and FVKESK. CDR3 length: 16 amino acids. The CDR3 DNA sequence: TGTGCCAGCAGCCTTCATGCCGGGACACATTACAATGAGCAGTTCTTC. Encoded protein: CASSLHAGTHYNEQFF.

The J gene is TRBJ1-2, the V gene TRBV5-1, with unresolved D. The V end lost 5 bases, the J end lost 4 bases, and 15 bases lay between the germline ends. This CDR3 spans 14 amino acids. CDR1 is SGHRS and CDR2 is YFSETQ in the germline V gene. The CDR3 sequence is CASRPEGAPYGYTF. CDR3 nucleotides: TGCGCCAGCAGACCCGAGGGAGCCCCCTATGGCTACACCTTC.

The genes are TRBV7-9 and TRBJ2-2; D is ambiguous. Trimming pared 9 bases from V and 7 bases from J, leaving 12 bases between. Germline loops: CDR1 SEHNR, CDR2 FQNEAQ (reference sequence). This CDR3 comprises 12 residues. The CDR3 nucleotides read TGTGCCAGTCGAGTCTTGTTCGGGGAGCTGTTTTTT. Protein sequence: CASRVLFGELFF.

The chain links TRBV5-1 to TRBJ2-7; D is perhaps TRBD1 (6 bases). Trimming took 1 base from V and 1 from J, leaving 12 bases between them. From germline, CDR1 is SGHRS and CDR2 YFSETQ. There are 15 residues in the CDR3. The chain's CDR3 is CASSLRGQHSYEQYF. CDR3 DNA sequence: TGCGCCAGCAGCTTGCGGGGACAACATTCCTACGAGCAGTACTTC.

This chain connects TRBV27 to TRBJ2-3; TRBD2 matches at 12 bases. Germline V CDR1 and CDR2: MNHEY, SMNVEV (reference sequence). The CDR3 has 16 amino acids. J was trimmed by 7 bases and V by 4 bases; bases with no gene match: 9. CDR3 nucleotide sequence: TGTGCCAGCAGTTCCTCTCTAGCGGGAGGGCCTTATACGCAGTATTTT. Translated: CASSSSLAGGPYTQYF.

The chain couples TRBV7-8 to TRBJ2-3; a possible D gene is TRBD2 (7 bases). Trimming removed 4 bases from V and 3 bases from J, with 11 bases in between. The CDR3 has 14 amino acids. The germline CDR1 and CDR2 sequences are SGHVS and FQNEAQ. In DNA, the CDR3 is TGTGCCAGCAGCTCTCGGGGGGCGACAGATACGCAGTATTTT. Translating it yields CASSSRGATDTQYF.

This chain connects TRBV7-9 to TRBJ1-3, with D perhaps matching TRBD1 (6 bases). V was shortened by 5 bases and J by 3 bases, with 17 bases between the two germline ends. CDR3 size: 16 residues. Germline values: CDR1 SEHNR, CDR2 FQNEAQ (reference sequence). The CDR3 coding sequence is TGTGCCAGCAGCGCGAGCAGGGGCAGTAGTGGAAACACCATATATTTT. This gives the protein CASSASRGSSGNTIYF.